The 24 T cell receptor beta chains below come from one sample, sequenced in a study of immune cell composition in non-small cell lung cancer. Produced via immunoSEQ multiplex PCR; TCRdb's table is partial and in-frame only. The table lists some 3,200 clones, around four fifths of them singletons. The sequenced sample was lung tumor tissue. The receptors were sampled from a human donor with non-small cell lung cancer.

This clone has only one observation. V usage is TRBV18 and J usage is TRBJ2-5, with 7 nucleotides matching TRBD1. Trimming cost V 1 base and J 5 bases; bases outside gene matches: 4. The CDR3 extends over 14 amino acids. Germline V gene lookup returns CDR1 KGHSH and CDR2 LQKENI. CDR3 sequence: CASSPQGAEETQYF. The DNA for the CDR3 is TGTGCCAGCTCACCACAGGGGGCGGAGGAGACCCAGTACTTC.

V usage is TRBV11-2 and J usage is TRBJ2-3; D possibly corresponds to TRBD2 (6 bases). Trimming took off 3 bases at V and 2 bases at J, with 9 bases between the two ends. CDR1 SGHAT and CDR2 FQNNGV come from the germline V gene. The length of the CDR3 is 14 residues. CDR3 sequence (DNA): TGTGCCAGCAGCTTGGGGACTTTCACAGATACGCAGTATTTT. Translating gives CASSLGTFTDTQYF.

V and J are TRBV11-2 and TRBJ2-6; D possibly corresponds to TRBD1 (5 bases). CDR3 size: 17 residues. Per germline, CDR1 SGHAT and CDR2 FQNNGV. V lost 1 base to trimming and J lost 0 bases, with 10 bases between them. The CDR3 DNA is TGTGCCAGCAGCTTAGGGGCAGGGCGCTCTGGGGCCAACGTCCTGACTTTC. Encoded protein: CASSLGAGRSGANVLTF.

Points on this clone: Other DNA sequences in the sample encode the same CDR3. CDR3 amino acids: CASSIRQGTNYGYTF. DNA of the CDR3: TGTGCCAGCAGTATCCGACAGGGAACTAACTATGGCTACACCTTC. The chain couples TRBV27 to TRBJ1-2; TRBD1 matches 7 bases. The CDR3 is made up of 15 amino acids. Germline V gene data show CDR1 as MNHEY and CDR2 as SMNVEV (reference sequence). With V trimmed by 5 bases and J by 0 bases, 6 bases remained unmatched.

This chain connects TRBV7-2 to TRBJ2-1; 7 bases align to TRBD1. This CDR3 is 15 amino acids long. V shed 5 bases and J 9 bases; nucleotides not matched to a gene: 13. The germline CDR1 and CDR2 sequences are SGHTA and FQGNSA. The CDR3 sequence: CASSRSPGQTFEQFF. CDR3 nucleotide sequence: TGTGCCAGCAGCCGCTCTCCGGGACAGACTTTTGAGCAGTTCTTC.

The chain combines TRBV4-3 with TRBJ1-4; 7 bases line up with TRBD1. The CDR3 is 15 residues long. Germline V gene data show CDR1 as LGHNA and CDR2 as YSLEER. With 1 base clipped from V and 8 bases from J, the junction kept 7 bases outside the gene matches. The CDR3 region is CASSQVATGDEKLFF. CDR3 coding DNA: TGCGCCAGCAGCCAAGTCGCAACAGGGGACGAAAAACTGTTTTTT.

This sequence joins TRBV9 and TRBJ2-5; D unresolved. Germline values: CDR1 SGDLS, CDR2 YYNGEE. The germline V and J ends were trimmed by 0 bases and 1 base, with 4 bases remaining between them. The CDR3 extends over 13 amino acids. The CDR3 DNA reads as TGTGCCAGCAGCGTAGTTAGCCAAGAGACCCAGTACTTC. It specifies CASSVVSQETQYF. Using reference TRBV9 and TRBJ2-5 for the parts outside the CDR3, the full variable domain is DSGVTQTPKHLITATGQRVTLRCSPRSGDLSVYWYQQSLDQGLQFLIQYYNGEERAKGNILERFSAQQFPDLHSELNLSSLELGDSALYFCASSVVSQETQYFGPGTRLLVL.

The rearrangement joins TRBV30 to TRBJ1-2; weak D call: TRBD1 (5 bases). Between the trimmed V and J ends, which lost 2 bases and 6 bases, there was a span of 16 bases. Germline CDR1 GTSNPN, CDR2 SVGIG (reference sequence). There are 14 residues in the CDR3. The CDR3: CAWSPPGKVNGYTF. CDR3 coding DNA: TGTGCCTGGAGTCCCCCAGGGAAGGTAAATGGCTACACCTTC.

V gene TRBV11-3 combines with J gene TRBJ1-4, with D perhaps matching TRBD1 (5 bases). CDR1 and CDR2 (germline): SGHNT, YENEEA. With 3 bases removed from V and 5 bases from J, the gap between germline ends came to 13 bases. The CDR3 contains 15 residues. In nucleotides, the CDR3 is TGTGCCAGCAGCTTGGCCGGGGGGGGAAATGAAAAACTGTTTTTT. This encodes CASSLAGGGNEKLFF.

The rearrangement uses TRBV7-8 and TRBJ2-2; the match to TRBD2 covers 11 bases. Germline-derived CDR1 and CDR2 are SGHVS and FQNEAQ. The CDR3 covers 18 residues. V was pared by 5 bases and J by 0 bases, with 8 bases of the junction left unmatched. CDR3 sequence (DNA): TGTGCCAGCAGCGCACCGGGACTAGCGGCCCCGAACACCGGGGAGCTGTTTTTT. Amino acid sequence: CASSAPGLAAPNTGELFF.

This clone was seen a single time. This chain links TRBV6-1 with TRBJ1-6; D remains ambiguous. The germline CDR1 and CDR2 sequences are MNHNS and SASEGT. The CDR3 consists of 12 residues. Trimming left V 3 bases short and J 11 bases short, with 8 bases between. The CDR3 region has the DNA TGTGCCAGCAGTGACCTGGGCGCACCCCTCCACTTT. This translates into CASSDLGAPLHF.

The V and J genes are TRBV27 and TRBJ2-2; D is unresolved. Deletions cut 6 bases from V and 0 bases from J, with 11 bases between. Germline V CDR1 and CDR2: MNHEY, SMNVEV (reference sequence). This CDR3 comprises 15 residues. CDR3 nucleotides: TGTGCCAGCAGCCCACAGTATCCGAACACCGGGGAGCTGTTTTTT. It specifies CASSPQYPNTGELFF.

The genes are TRBV6-5 and TRBJ2-1; 9 nucleotides match TRBD2. CDR3 length equals 15 residues. V lost 0 bases and J lost 9; bases outside the gene matches: 6. Germline V gene data show CDR1 as MNHEY and CDR2 as SVGAGI. The DNA for the CDR3 is TGTGCCAGCAGTTACTCCGGCGGGGGGGCCGGTGAGCAGTTCTTC. As protein: CASSYSGGGAGEQFF.

Worth noting for this clone: One junction end does not reproduce the germline sequence, and a read error may be involved. The chain combines TRBV7-7 with TRBJ2-5, with TRBD1 identical over 7 bases. CDR3 length: 13 amino acids. Germline CDR1 and CDR2: SSHAT and FNYEAQ (reference sequence). As DNA, the CDR3 is TGTGCTAGCAGCCTAGGGGGCCGGGAGACCCAGTACTTC. It encodes CASSLGGRETQYF.

This sequence joins TRBV5-6 and TRBJ1-3, with D possibly being TRBD1 (5 bases). CDR1 is SGHDT and CDR2 is YYEEEE in the germline V gene. The CDR3 extends over 15 amino acids. V was pared by 4 bases and J by 4 bases, with 15 bases between. CDR3 coding DNA: TGTGCCAGCAGCCCAGGGTCCTCGCCAGGAAACACCATATATTTT. Translated, it gives CASSPGSSPGNTIYF.

The genes are TRBV5-5 and TRBJ2-1; 8 bases are shared with TRBD1. V was clipped by 5 bases and J by 4 bases; unmatched bases: 5. The CDR3 contains 14 residues. Germline CDR1 is SGHKS and CDR2 is YYEKEE (reference sequence). This CDR3 reads CASSRTGPYNEQFF. The CDR3 coding sequence is TGTGCCAGCAGTCGGACAGGGCCTTACAATGAGCAGTTCTTC.

V is TRBV6-4 and J is TRBJ1-2; 9 nucleotides agree with TRBD1. CDR1 is MRHNA, CDR2 SNTAGT, per germline. This CDR3 region has 14 residues. V lost 6 bases, J lost 3 bases, and 5 bases stayed unmatched. This CDR3 reads CASRRTGADYGYTF. The DNA of the CDR3 is TGTGCCAGCAGACGGACAGGGGCGGACTATGGCTACACCTTC.

The rearrangement uses TRBV15 and TRBJ2-5; D is ambiguous. V lost 0 bases to trimming and J lost 4 bases, with 9 bases between them. The CDR3 has 14 amino acids. The germline V gene encodes CDR1 LNHNV and CDR2 YYDKDF (reference sequence). The CDR3 reads CATSRDKRRETQYF. The CDR3 bases are TGTGCCACCAGCAGAGATAAGAGGAGAGAGACCCAGTACTTC.

This clone was seen more than once but under ten times. The chain joins TRBV27 to TRBJ2-5; 7 bases are shared with TRBD2. V lost 4 bases, J lost 4 bases, and 9 bases stayed unmatched. The germline V gene has CDR1 MNHEY and CDR2 SMNVEV (reference sequence). The CDR3 has 15 amino acids. The CDR3 nucleotides are TGTGCCAGCAGTTCCTATCTAGCGGATATAGAGACCCAGTACTTC. This gives the protein CASSSYLADIETQYF.

The chain combines TRBV19 with TRBJ1-2; perhaps TRBD1 as D (6 bases). V lost 6 bases, J lost 4 bases, and 18 bases lay in between. This CDR3 spans 15 amino acids. Germline values: CDR1 LNHDA, CDR2 SQIVND (reference sequence). CDR3 loop: CASSRRGQILYGYTF. CDR3 nucleotides: TGTGCCAGTAGCCGTAGAGGACAGATCCTCTATGGCTACACCTTC.

This clone occurred once. The V and J genes are TRBV19 and TRBJ1-1; a possible D gene is TRBD1 (5 bases). The CDR3 consists of 14 residues. Germline CDR1 reads LNHDA; CDR2 reads SQIVND (reference sequence). V was trimmed by 5 bases and J by 2 bases, leaving 12 bases between them. The CDR3 is CASSPWGPNTEAFF. The CDR3 DNA reads as TGTGCCAGTAGTCCGTGGGGCCCCAACACTGAAGCTTTCTTT.

The CDR3 nucleotides read TGCGCCAGCAGCTTGGTATCCACGACAGGGGGCTCGATGTACACCGGGGAGCTGTTTTTT. This gives the protein CASSLVSTTGGSMYTGELFF. The chain has TRBV5-1 and TRBJ2-2; 10 nucleotides agree with TRBD1. Trimming took 0 bases from V and 3 from J; bases not matched to a gene: 14. The CDR3 is made up of 20 amino acids. Germline assignment: CDR1 SGHRS and CDR2 YFSETQ.

This chain joins TRBV5-1 and TRBJ2-5, with D maybe TRBD2 (5 bases). The V gene's germline CDR1 is SGHRS and CDR2 YFSETQ. The germline V and J ends were trimmed by 0 bases and 5 bases, with 14 bases remaining between them. This CDR3 has 15 amino acids. CDR3 loop: CASSLDSGFIETQYF. In DNA, the CDR3 is TGCGCCAGCAGCTTGGATTCGGGGTTTATCGAGACCCAGTACTTC.

This sequence joins TRBV6-1 and TRBJ2-6; 8 bases line up with TRBD1. Germline values: CDR1 MNHNS, CDR2 SASEGT. V lost 3 bases, J lost 0 bases, and 4 bases stayed unmatched. The CDR3 runs to 17 residues. CDR3 DNA sequence: TGTGCCAGCAGTGATCGGACAGGGCGCTCTGGGGCCAACGTCCTGACTTTC. Translation gives CASSDRTGRSGANVLTF.